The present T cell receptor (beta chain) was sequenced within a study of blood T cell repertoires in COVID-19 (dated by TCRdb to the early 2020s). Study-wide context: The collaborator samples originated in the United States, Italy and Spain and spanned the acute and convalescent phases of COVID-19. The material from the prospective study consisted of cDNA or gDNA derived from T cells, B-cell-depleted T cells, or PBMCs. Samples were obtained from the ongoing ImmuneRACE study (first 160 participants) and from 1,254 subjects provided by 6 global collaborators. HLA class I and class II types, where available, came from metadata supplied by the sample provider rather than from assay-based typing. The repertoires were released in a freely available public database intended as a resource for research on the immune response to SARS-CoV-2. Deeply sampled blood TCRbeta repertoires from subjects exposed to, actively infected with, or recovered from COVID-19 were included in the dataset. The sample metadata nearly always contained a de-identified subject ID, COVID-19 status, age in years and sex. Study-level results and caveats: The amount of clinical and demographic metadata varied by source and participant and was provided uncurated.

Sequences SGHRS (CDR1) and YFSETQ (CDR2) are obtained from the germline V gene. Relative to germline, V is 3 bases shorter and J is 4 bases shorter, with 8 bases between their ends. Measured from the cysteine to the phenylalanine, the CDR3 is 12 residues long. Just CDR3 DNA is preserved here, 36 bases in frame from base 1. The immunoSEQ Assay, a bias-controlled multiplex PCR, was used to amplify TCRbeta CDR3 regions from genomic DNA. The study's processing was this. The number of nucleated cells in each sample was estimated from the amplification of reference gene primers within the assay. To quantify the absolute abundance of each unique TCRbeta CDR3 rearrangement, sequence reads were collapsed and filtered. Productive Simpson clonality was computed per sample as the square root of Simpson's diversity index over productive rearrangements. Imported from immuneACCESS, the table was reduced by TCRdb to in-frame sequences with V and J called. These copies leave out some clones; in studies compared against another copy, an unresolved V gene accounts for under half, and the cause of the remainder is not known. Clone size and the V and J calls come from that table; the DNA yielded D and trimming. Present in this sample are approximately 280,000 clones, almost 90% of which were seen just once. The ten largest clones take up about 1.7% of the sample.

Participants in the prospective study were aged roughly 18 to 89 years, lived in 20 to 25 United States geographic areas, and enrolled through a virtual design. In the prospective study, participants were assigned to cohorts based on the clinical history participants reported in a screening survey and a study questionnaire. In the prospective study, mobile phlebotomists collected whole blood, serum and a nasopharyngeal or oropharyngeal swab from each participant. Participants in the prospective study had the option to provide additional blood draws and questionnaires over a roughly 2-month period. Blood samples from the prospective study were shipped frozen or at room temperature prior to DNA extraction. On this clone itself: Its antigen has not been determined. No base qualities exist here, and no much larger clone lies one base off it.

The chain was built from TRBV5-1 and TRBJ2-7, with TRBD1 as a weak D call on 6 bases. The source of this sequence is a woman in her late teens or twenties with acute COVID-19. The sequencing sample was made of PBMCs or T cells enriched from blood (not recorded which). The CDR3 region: CASSSQGYEQYF. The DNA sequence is TGCGCCAGCAGCTCCCAGGGGTACGAGCAGTACTTC.